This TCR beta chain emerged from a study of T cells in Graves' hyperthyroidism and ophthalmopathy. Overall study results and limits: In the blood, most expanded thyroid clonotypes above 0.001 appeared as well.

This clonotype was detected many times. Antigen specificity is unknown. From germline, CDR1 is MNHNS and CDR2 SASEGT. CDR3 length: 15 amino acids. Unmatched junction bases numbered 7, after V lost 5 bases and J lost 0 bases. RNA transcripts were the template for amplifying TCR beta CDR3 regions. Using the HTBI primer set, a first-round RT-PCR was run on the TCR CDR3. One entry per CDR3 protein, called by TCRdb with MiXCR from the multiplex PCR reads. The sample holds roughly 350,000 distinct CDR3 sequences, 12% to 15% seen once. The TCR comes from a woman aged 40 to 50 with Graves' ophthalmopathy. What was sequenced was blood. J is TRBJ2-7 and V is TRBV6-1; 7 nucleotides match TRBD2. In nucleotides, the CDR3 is TGTGCCAGCAGTCCCATCGGGGGGATCTCCTACGAGCAGTACTTC. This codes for CASSPIGGISYEQYF.